This T cell receptor beta chain comes out of a study of ipilimumab plus nivolumab after autologous stem cell transplantation. Overall study: A median of roughly eight nivolumab and 4 or 5 ipilimumab doses were given.

Patients got 3 mg/kg IV nivolumab weeks 1, 4, 7, 10, then biweekly through week 26. Germline loops: CDR1 SGHTA, CDR2 FQGNSA. CDR3 length: 13 amino acids. V shed 2 bases and J shed 7 bases, with 11 bases lying between them. Study-level findings and limits: TCR repertoire, Treg phenotype and gut microbiota reportedly support more study of this approach.

Comments on this clone: The antigen remains unidentified.

Sequenced by immunoSEQ multiplex PCR; TCRdb stores in-frame clones only, minus some. Seen here are 10,000 to 15,000 clones, about 80% observed once, and the top ten hold around 15%. The specimen comprised PBMCs, sampled in a trial of ipilimumab plus nivolumab as post-transplant consolidation. The V call is TRBV7-2, the J call TRBJ1-2, with D possibly matching TRBD1 (5 bases). The TCR sequence derives from a male donor with diffuse large B-cell lymphoma. In DNA, the CDR3 is TGTGCCAGCAGCTTACTAAGGGGCTTTGGCTACACCTTC. Translating gives CASSLLRGFGYTF.